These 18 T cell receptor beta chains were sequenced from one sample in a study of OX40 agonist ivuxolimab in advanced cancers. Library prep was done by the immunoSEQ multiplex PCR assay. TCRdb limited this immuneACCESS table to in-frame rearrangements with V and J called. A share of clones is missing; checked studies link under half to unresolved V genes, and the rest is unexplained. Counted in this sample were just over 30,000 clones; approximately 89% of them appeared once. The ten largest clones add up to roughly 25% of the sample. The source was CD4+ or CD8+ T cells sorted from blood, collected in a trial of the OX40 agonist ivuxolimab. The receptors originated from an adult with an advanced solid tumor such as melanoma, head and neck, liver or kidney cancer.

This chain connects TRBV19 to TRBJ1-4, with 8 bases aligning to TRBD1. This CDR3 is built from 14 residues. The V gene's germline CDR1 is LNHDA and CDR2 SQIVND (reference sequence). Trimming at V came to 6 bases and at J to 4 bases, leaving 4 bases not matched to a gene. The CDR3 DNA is TGTGCCAGTAGGGCAGGGGGCTATAATGAAAAACTGTTTTTT. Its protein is CASRAGGYNEKLFF.

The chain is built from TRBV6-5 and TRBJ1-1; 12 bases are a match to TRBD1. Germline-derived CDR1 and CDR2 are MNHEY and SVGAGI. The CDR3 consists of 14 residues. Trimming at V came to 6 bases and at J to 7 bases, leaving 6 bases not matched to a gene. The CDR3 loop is CASRPGQGAFEAFF. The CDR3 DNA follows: TGTGCCAGCAGACCGGGACAGGGGGCATTTGAAGCTTTCTTT.

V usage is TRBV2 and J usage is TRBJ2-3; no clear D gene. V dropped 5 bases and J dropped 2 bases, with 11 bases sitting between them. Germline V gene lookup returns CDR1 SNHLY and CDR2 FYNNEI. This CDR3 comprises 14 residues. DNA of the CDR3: TGTGCCAGCAGTTCTACCCTTTACACAGATACGCAGTATTTT. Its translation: CASSSTLYTDTQYF.

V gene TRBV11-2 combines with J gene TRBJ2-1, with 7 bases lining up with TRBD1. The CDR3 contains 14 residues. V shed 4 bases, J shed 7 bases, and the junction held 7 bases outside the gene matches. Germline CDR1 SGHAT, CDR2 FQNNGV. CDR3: CASSSNWDRNEQFF. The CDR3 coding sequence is TGTGCCAGCAGCTCAAACTGGGACAGAAATGAGCAGTTCTTC.

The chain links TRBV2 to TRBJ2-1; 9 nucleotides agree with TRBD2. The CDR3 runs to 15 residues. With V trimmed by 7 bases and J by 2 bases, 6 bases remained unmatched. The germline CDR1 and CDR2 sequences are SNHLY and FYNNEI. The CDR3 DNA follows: TGTGCCAGCAAAGATGGCGGGAGGGCCTACAATGAGCAGTTCTTC. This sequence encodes CASKDGGRAYNEQFF.

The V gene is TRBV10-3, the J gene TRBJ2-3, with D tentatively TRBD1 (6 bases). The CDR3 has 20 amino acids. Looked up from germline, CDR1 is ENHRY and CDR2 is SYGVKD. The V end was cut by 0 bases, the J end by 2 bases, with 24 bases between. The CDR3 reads CAISESIQGNSQQYTDTQYF. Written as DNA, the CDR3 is TGTGCCATCAGTGAGTCAATACAGGGAAATTCTCAGCAGTACACAGATACGCAGTATTTT.

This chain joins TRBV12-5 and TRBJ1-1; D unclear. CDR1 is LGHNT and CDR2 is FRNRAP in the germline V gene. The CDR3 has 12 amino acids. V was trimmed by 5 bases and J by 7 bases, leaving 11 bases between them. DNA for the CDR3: TGTGCTAGTGGTACCTCTCTGAATGAAGCTTTCTTT. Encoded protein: CASGTSLNEAFF.

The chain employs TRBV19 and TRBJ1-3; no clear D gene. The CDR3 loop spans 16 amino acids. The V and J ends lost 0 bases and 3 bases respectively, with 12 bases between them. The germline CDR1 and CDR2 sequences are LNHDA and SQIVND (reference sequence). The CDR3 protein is CASSIDPAAGGNTIYF. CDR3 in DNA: TGTGCCAGTAGTATAGATCCGGCAGCTGGTGGAAACACCATATATTTT.

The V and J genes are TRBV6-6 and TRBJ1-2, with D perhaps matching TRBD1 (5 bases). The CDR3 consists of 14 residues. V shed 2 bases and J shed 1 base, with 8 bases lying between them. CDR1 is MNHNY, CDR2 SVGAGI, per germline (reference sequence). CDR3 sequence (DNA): TGTGCCAGCAGTTACCCCGACAGTAACTATGGCTACACCTTC. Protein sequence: CASSYPDSNYGYTF.

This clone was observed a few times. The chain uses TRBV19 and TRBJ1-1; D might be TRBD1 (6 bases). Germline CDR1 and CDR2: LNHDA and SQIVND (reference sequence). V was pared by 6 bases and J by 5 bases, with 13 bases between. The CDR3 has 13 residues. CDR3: CASSYRELTEAFF. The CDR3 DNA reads TGTGCCAGTAGCTACAGGGAACTTACTGAAGCTTTCTTT.

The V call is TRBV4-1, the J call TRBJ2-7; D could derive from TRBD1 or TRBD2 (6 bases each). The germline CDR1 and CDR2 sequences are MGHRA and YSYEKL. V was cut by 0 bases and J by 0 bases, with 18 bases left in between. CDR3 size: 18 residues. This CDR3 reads CASSQDDPRRGISYEQYF. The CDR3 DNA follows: TGCGCCAGCAGCCAAGACGATCCGAGGAGGGGGATCTCCTACGAGCAGTACTTC.

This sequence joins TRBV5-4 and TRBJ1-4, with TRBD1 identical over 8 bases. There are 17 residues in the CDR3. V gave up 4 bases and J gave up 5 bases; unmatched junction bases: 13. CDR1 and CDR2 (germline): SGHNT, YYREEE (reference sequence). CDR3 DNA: TGTGCCAGCAGCCCCGGGACAGGATTGGGGACAAATGAAAAACTGTTTTTT. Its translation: CASSPGTGLGTNEKLFF. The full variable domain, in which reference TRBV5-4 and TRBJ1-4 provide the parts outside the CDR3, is ETGVTQSPTHLIKTRGQQVTLRCSSQSGHNTVSWYQQALGQGPQFIFQYYREEENGRGNFPPRFSGLQFPNYSSELNVNALELDDSALYLCASSPGTGLGTNEKLFFGSGTQLSVL.

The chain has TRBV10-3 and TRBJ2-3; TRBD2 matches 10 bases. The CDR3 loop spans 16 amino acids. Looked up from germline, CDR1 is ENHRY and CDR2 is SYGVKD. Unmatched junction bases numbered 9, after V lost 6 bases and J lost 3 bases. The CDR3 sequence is CAIRDVAGGQTDTQYF. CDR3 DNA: TGTGCCATCAGAGACGTAGCGGGAGGTCAGACAGATACGCAGTATTTT.

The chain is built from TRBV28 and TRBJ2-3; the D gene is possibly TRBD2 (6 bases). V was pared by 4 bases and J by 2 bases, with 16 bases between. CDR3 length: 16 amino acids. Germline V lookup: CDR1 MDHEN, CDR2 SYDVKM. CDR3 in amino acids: CASSYDGGGPTDTQYF. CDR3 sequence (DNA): TGTGCCAGCAGTTATGATGGGGGAGGACCCACAGATACGCAGTATTTT.

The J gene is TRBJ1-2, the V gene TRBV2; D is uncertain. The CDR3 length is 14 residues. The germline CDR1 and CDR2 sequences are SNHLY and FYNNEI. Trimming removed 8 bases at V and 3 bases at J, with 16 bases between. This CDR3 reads CASSSSGRDYGYTF. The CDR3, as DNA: TGTGCCAGCTCATCATCTGGTAGGGACTATGGCTACACCTTC.

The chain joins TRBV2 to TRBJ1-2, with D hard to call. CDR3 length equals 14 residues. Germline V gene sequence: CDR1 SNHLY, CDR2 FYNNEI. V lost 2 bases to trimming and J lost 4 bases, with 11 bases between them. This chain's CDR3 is CASSEWLASYGYTF. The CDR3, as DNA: TGTGCCAGCAGTGAATGGCTGGCTTCCTATGGCTACACCTTC. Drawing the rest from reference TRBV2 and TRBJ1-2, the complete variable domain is EPEVTQTPSHQVTQMGQEVILRCVPISNHLYFYWYRQILGQKVEFLVSFYNNEISEKSEIFDDQFSVERPDGSNFTLKIRSTKLEDSAMYFCASSEWLASYGYTFGSGTRLTVV.

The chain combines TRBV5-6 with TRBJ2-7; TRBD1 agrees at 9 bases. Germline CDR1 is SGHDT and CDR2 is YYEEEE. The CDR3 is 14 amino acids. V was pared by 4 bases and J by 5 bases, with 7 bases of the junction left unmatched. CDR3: CASSPGTGRNEQYF. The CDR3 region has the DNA TGTGCCAGCAGCCCCGGGACAGGGAGGAACGAGCAGTACTTC.

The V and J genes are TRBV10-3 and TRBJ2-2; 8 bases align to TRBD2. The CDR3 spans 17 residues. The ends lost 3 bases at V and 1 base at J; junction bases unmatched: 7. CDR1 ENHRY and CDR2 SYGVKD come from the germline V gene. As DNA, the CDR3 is TGTGCCATCAGTGACCCCGCTAGCGGGCGGAACACCGGGGAGCTGTTTTTT. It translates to CAISDPASGRNTGELFF.